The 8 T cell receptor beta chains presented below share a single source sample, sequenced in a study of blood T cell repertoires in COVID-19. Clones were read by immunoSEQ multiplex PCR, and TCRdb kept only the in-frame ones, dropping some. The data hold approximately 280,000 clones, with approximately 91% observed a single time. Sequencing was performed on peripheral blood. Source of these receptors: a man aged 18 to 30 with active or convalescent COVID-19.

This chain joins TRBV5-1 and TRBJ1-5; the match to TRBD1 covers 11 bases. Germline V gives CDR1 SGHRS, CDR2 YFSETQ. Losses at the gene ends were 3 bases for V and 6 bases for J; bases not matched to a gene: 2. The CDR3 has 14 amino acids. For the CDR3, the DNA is TGCGCCAGCAGCTATGGGACAGGGGGTCAGCCCCAGCATTTT. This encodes CASSYGTGGQPQHF.

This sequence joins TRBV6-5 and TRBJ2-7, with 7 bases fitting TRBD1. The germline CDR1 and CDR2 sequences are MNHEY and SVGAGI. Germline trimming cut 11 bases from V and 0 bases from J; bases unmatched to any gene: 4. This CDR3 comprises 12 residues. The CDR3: CAVTGDSYEQYF. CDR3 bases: TGTGCCGTAACAGGGGACTCCTACGAGCAGTACTTC.

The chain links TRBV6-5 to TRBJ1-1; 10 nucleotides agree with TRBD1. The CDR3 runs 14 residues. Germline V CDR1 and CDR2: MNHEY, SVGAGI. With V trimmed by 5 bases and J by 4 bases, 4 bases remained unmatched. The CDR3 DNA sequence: TGTGCCAGCAGTCGACAGGGGGCATTCACTGAAGCTTTCTTT. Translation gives CASSRQGAFTEAFF.

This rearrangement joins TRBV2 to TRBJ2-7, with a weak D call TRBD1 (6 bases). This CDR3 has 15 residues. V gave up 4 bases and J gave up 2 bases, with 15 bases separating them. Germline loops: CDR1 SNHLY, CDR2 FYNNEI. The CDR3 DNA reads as TGTGCCAGCAGTGCCCCGCCCGGGACAACCTACGAGCAGTACTTC. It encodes CASSAPPGTTYEQYF.

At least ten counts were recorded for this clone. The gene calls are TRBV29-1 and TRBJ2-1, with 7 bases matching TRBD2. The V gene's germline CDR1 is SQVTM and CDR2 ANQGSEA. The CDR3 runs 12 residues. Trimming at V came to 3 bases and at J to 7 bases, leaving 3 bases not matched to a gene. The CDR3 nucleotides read TGCAGCGTTGATCGGGGAGGGAATGAGCAGTTCTTC. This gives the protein CSVDRGGNEQFF.

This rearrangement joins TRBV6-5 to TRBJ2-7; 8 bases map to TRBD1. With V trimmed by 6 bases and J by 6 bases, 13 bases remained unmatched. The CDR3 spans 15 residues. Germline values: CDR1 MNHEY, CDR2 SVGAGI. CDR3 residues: CASSGQGVGVGEQYF. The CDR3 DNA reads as TGTGCCAGCAGCGGACAGGGAGTGGGGGTAGGCGAGCAGTACTTC.

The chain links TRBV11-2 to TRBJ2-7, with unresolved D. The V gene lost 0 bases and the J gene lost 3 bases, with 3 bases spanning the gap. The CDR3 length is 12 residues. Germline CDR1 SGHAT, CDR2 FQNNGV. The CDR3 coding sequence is TGTGCCAGCAGCTTAGATAACTACGAGCAGTACTTC. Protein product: CASSLDNYEQYF.

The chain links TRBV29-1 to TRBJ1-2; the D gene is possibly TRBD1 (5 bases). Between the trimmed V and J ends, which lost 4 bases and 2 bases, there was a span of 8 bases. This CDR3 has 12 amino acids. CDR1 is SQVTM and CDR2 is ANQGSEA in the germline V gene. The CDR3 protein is CSVASGNYGYTF. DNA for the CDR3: TGCAGCGTTGCATCAGGGAACTATGGCTACACCTTC.